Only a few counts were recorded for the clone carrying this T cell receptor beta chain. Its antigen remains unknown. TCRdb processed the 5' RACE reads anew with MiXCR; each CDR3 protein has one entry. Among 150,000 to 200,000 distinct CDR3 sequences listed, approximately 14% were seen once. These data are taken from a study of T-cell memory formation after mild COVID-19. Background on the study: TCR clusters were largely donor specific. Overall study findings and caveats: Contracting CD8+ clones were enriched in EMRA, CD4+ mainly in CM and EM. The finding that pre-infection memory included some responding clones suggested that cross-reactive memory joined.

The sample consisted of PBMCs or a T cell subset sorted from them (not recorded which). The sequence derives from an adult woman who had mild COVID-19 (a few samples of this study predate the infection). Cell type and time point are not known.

CDR3: CASSERGGGAGDEQFF. Here the CDR3 DNA reads TGTGCCAGCAGTGAACGGGGCGGGGGGGCCGGCGATGAGCAGTTCTTC. The rearrangement links TRBV6-4 to TRBJ2-1; 9 nucleotides agree with TRBD2. Germline values: CDR1 MRHNA, CDR2 SNTAGT. V dropped 3 bases and J dropped 8; count of bases not matched to a gene: 11. The CDR3 has 16 residues.